These 6 T cell receptor beta chains share one sample of origin, sequenced in a study of sequential checkpoint blockade in melanoma. The data were produced by immunoSEQ multiplex PCR, yet TCRdb's version contains in-frame clones alone and is incomplete. The table shows fewer than 15,000 clones, with over 60% occurring only once. Treatment indicated: randomized to nivolumab then ipilimumab (arm A) or the reverse (arm B). The sequenced sample was CD8+ T cells sorted from blood (inferred from file names), obtained from a patient given nivolumab and ipilimumab in sequence. The receptors come from a human donor with melanoma.

The chain is built from TRBV28 and TRBJ2-1, with 9 bases aligning to TRBD2. The V gene's germline CDR1 is MDHEN and CDR2 SYDVKM. After removal of 6 bases from V and 7 bases from J, the junction contained 7 bases not matched to a gene. The CDR3 is made up of 14 amino acids. CDR3 sequence (DNA): TGTGCCAGCAGGGCCGGACTAGCGTATAATGAGCAGTTCTTC. Translating it yields CASRAGLAYNEQFF.

The chain joins TRBV9 to TRBJ2-2, with 13 bases identical to TRBD2. Losses at the gene ends were 3 bases for V and 7 bases for J; bases not matched to a gene: 6. Germline-derived CDR1 and CDR2 are SGDLS and YYNGEE. The CDR3 contains 16 residues. The CDR3 reads CASSAGLAGKYGELFF. In DNA, the CDR3 is TGTGCCAGCAGCGCGGGACTAGCGGGAAAGTACGGGGAGCTGTTTTTT.

The genes are TRBV5-1 and TRBJ2-7; D is unclear. Trimming took off 4 bases at V and 3 bases at J, with 11 bases between the two ends. Germline values: CDR1 SGHRS, CDR2 YFSETQ. The CDR3 totals 13 residues. CDR3 sequence: CASSDGSVYEQYF. The CDR3 DNA reads as TGCGCCAGCAGCGATGGTTCAGTCTACGAGCAGTACTTC.

The genes are TRBV28 and TRBJ1-1; D remains unclear. CDR1 and CDR2 from the germline V gene are MDHEN and SYDVKM. Deletions cut 3 bases from V and 6 bases from J, with 17 bases between. The CDR3 length is 15 residues. This chain's CDR3 is CASSLFRLPTPEAFF. The CDR3 DNA reads TGTGCCAGCAGTTTGTTTCGCCTACCCACCCCTGAAGCTTTCTTT.

The chain has TRBV4-2 and TRBJ2-1; TRBD2 matches 12 bases. This CDR3 has 18 residues. Germline V lookup: CDR1 LGHNA, CDR2 YNFKEQ. The V segment lost 4 bases and the J segment 5 bases; nucleotides outside the gene matches: 12. The CDR3 sequence is CASSPSGGLAGGDNEQFF. The CDR3 DNA follows: TGTGCCAGCAGCCCATCAGGCGGTCTAGCGGGAGGGGACAATGAGCAGTTCTTC.

The genes are TRBV4-3 and TRBJ2-1; D call uncertain. The germline V gene encodes CDR1 LGHNA and CDR2 YSLEER. With 1 base removed from V and 5 bases from J, the gap between germline ends came to 12 bases. The CDR3 consists of 15 residues. CDR3 residues: CASSQASNYHNEQFF. The DNA for the CDR3 is TGCGCCAGCAGCCAAGCGTCCAACTACCACAATGAGCAGTTCTTC.